Listed here is a single T cell receptor (beta chain). Its antigen is currently unknown. These data are taken from a study of cytomegalovirus exposure and HLA in healthy donors. Study results and caveats: HLA alleles showed associations with around 15,000 TCR beta sequences in a later analysis, at a 0.05 false discovery rate.

The PCR made use of 60 Vbeta and 13 Jbeta primers. TCRdb's table, derived via immunoSEQ multiplex PCR, lists solely in-frame clones and lacks some. This sample carries approximately 190,000 clones, about four fifths of them seen once, and the ten largest clones take under 2%. The V gene's germline CDR1 is MNHEY and CDR2 SMNVEV (reference sequence). The CDR3 sequence is 13 residues long. V lost 3 bases and J lost 1, with 6 bases in between. Healthy bone marrow donors made up the cohort. The chain couples TRBV27 to TRBJ1-1; no firm D call. Sample: PBMCs. This clonotype was sampled from a middle-aged man in good health and CMV-seropositive. The CDR3 sequence: CASSFRENTEAFF. The CDR3 nucleotides are TGTGCCAGCAGTTTCCGGGAGAACACTGAAGCTTTCTTT.